Listed here is a single T cell receptor (beta chain). Under the authors' procedure: Amplifying reference gene primers gave estimates of nucleated cell counts. Clones were read by immunoSEQ multiplex PCR, and TCRdb kept only the in-frame ones, dropping some. V, J and clone size are those of that table, while D and trimming were read from the DNA. The table has 200,000 to 250,000 clones, roughly 89% seen once. The CDR3 spans 17 residues. Trimming took 6 bases from V and 2 from J; bases not matched to a gene: 12. Germline V gene lookup returns CDR1 MNHEY and CDR2 SMNVEV (reference sequence). Cohort placement rested on clinical history that participants reported themselves. The data were obtained in a study of blood T cell repertoires in COVID-19. Study-wide context: PBMCs, B-cell-depleted T cells, or T cells were the source of the cDNA or gDNA that made up the material.

The rearrangement links TRBV27 to TRBJ2-3; 9 bases agree with TRBD2. The clonotype comes from a woman between 35 and 50 years old with acute COVID-19. Sequenced: PBMCs or T cells enriched from blood (not recorded which). Here the CDR3 DNA reads TGTGCCAGCAGGCGGGGGGGCGGGAGACTACCCACAGATACGCAGTATTTT. Its protein product is CASRRGGGRLPTDTQYF.